The clone carrying this TCR beta chain was counted a few times. This sample stems from a study of T cells in Graves' hyperthyroidism and ophthalmopathy. TCR beta CDR3 region amplification was performed from RNA transcripts. Carried out on the TCR CDR3, a first-round RT-PCR used the HTBI primer set. TCRdb passed the multiplex PCR reads through MiXCR, listing each CDR3 protein once. The data show over 350,000 distinct CDR3 sequences, roughly 13% seen once. Clinicians diagnosed patients from clinical symptoms, serum thyroxine and TRAb, thyroid ultrasound and orbital computed tomography. The CDR3 runs 14 residues. Germline V gene lookup returns CDR1 SGHRS and CDR2 YFSETQ. With 5 bases removed from V and 2 bases from J, the gap between germline ends came to 11 bases.

This receptor was obtained from a man aged 45 to 65 with Graves' ophthalmopathy. This chain uses TRBV5-1 with TRBJ2-4; D may be TRBD2 (6 bases). Sequencing input: blood. The CDR3 coding sequence is TGCGCCAGCAGTTGGGGGGACCCCAAAAACATTCAGTACTTC. Translation: CASSWGDPKNIQYF.